This T cell receptor (beta chain) was sequenced in a study of STAT3 mutations in large granular lymphocyte leukemia. Overall study: Roughly half the longitudinally sequenced T-LGLL patients had canonical STAT3 mutations. Roughly 44% of treated T-LGLL patients showed hematologic response to immunosuppression. Study-wide findings and caveats: Suggested: STAT3 mutation was not the ancestral event for these clonal expansions. TCR clonotype switching after therapy occurred in about 30% of the 18 patients. Every T-LGLL patient had at least one immunodominant TCRbeta clonotype.

Method: immunoSEQ multiplex PCR; TCRdb's copy keeps in-frame clones and lacks some. The sample records under 20,000 clones, around 92% being singletons. Details on this clone: The antigen is undetermined.

Between the trimmed V and J ends, which lost 3 bases and 6 bases, there was a span of 9 bases. The CDR3 is 14 residues long. Germline CDR1 reads MRHNA; CDR2 reads SNTAGT. The chain has TRBV6-4 and TRBJ1-6, with D hard to call. The source of this sequence is a man aged 60 to 69 with T-cell large granular lymphocyte leukemia. Some clones in this sample may be carry-over from other donors' samples. Sequencing was carried out using peripheral blood mononuclear cells. CDR3 nucleotides: TGTGCCAGCAGTGAACGGGGAGGTAATTCACCCCTCCACTTT. Residues: CASSERGGNSPLHF.